These T cell receptor beta chains were read from a single sample in a study of T cell responses to AZD1222 COVID-19 vaccine. TCRdb's copy holds only in-frame clones and misses some; the assay was immunoSEQ multiplex PCR. Among around 160,000 clones listed, about 92% were seen once. The sample was peripheral blood, taken 28 days after the second AZD1222 dose. Source of these receptors: an adult who received the AZD1222 COVID-19 vaccine. CDR3s include the opening cysteine and the closing phenylalanine or tryptophan. A D gene is named only where the DNA matches it firmly. Clone size, where shown, is once, few, many, or a class for clones that have expanded.

clone_size j_call d_call v_call cdr3_nt cdr3_aa
- TRBJ1-1 - TRBV7-9 TGTGCCAGCAGCTTAGCGGCAGGAAACACTGAAGCTTTCTTT CASSLAAGNTEAFF
- TRBJ2-7 TRBD1 TRBV28 TGTGCCAGCAGTGCTCCAGGGGGAAGGTCCTACGAGCAGTACTTC CASSAPGGRSYEQYF
- TRBJ2-2 - TRBV27 TGTGCCAGCAGTTTCGGGTCTAGCGCCCCCGGGGAGCTGTTTTTT CASSFGSSAPGELFF
- TRBJ2-7 - TRBV10-3 TGTGCCATCAGTTCCGGGCCCCGCTACGAGCAGTACTTC CAISSGPRYEQYF
few TRBJ1-2 - TRBV6-5 TGTGCCGTAGTTGCTTCCCCCCCGGACTATGGCTACACCTTC CAVVASPPDYGYTF
- TRBJ1-5 - TRBV28 TGTGCCAGCAGGGGGGTTGGGAATCAGCCCCAGCATTTT CASRGVGNQPQHF
- TRBJ2-6 - TRBV14 TGTGCCAGCAGCCGGCTACCAAACCCCTCTGGGGCCAACGTCCTGACTTTC CASSRLPNPSGANVLTF
once TRBJ1-4 - TRBV12-5 TGTGCTAGTGGTTTGGGCCTTGGCCCGGACAGATCTGAAAAACTGTTTTTT CASGLGLGPDRSEKLFF
- TRBJ2-1 TRBD2 TRBV6-4 TGTGCCAGCAGTCCTACTAGCGGGGGAGGTAATGAGCAGTTCTTC CASSPTSGGGNEQFF
few TRBJ2-1 - TRBV5-6 TGTGCCAGCAGCTTCTCAGGGGAGGATGAGCAGTTCTTC CASSFSGEDEQFF
- TRBJ1-4 - TRBV24-1 TGTGCCACCAGTGACGGGGCCTTGGGTGAAAAACTGTTTTTT CATSDGALGEKLFF
- TRBJ1-5 TRBD1 TRBV19 TGTGCCAGTAGTACGGGACAGGGGAGGGATAGCAATCAGCCCCAGCATTTT CASSTGQGRDSNQPQHF
- TRBJ1-1 - TRBV28 TGTGCCAGCAGGATGAACACTGAAGCTTTCTTT CASRMNTEAFF
- TRBJ1-4 TRBD1 TRBV7-9 TGTGCCAGCAGCCTCAGGGGGTATTCGGAAAAACTGTTTTTT CASSLRGYSEKLFF
once TRBJ2-2 - TRBV30 TGTGCCTGGAGTCCGACAGGCCTAGGCACCGGGGAGCTGTTTTTT CAWSPTGLGTGELFF
- TRBJ2-7 - TRBV4-1 TGCGCCAGCAGCCAAGATGGCCTTTCGTGGGACGGCGCCTACGAGCAGTACTTC CASSQDGLSWDGAYEQYF
- TRBJ1-2 - TRBV6-5 TGTGCCAGCACCCCGAGAAGTCAAAAGATCTATGGCTACACCTTC CASTPRSQKIYGYTF
- TRBJ2-1 - TRBV19 TGTGCCACCACGCGCGGGGATGAGCAGTTCTTC CATTRGDEQFF
- TRBJ2-1 - TRBV27 TGTGCCAGTTCCTACACGGGTGAGCAGTTCTTC CASSYTGEQFF
- TRBJ1-5 - TRBV7-9 TGTGCCAGCAGCCTAAGGGGAGGGGAGGGCAATCAGCCCCAGCATTTT CASSLRGGEGNQPQHF
- TRBJ1-1 - TRBV30 TGTGCCTGGAGCTTAAACACTGAAGCTTTCTTT CAWSLNTEAFF